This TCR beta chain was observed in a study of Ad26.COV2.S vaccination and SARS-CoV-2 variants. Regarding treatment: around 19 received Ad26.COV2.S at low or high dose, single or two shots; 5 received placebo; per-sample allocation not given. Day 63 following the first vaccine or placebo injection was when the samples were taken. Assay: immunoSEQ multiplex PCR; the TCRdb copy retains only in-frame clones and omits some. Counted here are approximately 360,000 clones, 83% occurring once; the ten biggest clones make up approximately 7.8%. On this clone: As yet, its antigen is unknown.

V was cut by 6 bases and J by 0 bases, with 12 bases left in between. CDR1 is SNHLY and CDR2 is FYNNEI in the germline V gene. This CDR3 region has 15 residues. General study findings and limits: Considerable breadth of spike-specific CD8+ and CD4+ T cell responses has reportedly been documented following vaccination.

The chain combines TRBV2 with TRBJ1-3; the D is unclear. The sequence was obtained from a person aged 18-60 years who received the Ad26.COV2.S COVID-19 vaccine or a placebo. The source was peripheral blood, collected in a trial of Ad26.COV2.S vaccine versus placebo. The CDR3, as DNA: TGTGCCAGCAGGCCCCGGGAGGGCTCTGGAAACACCATATATTTT. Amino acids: CASRPREGSGNTIYF.